The text below deals with one T cell receptor (beta chain). Its antigen remains unidentified. The entry originates in a study of Ad26.COV2.S vaccination and SARS-CoV-2 variants. At the level of the study: Ad26.COV2.S given intramuscularly, once or twice 56 days apart.

Regarding the study as a whole: Similar non-spike TCR breadth was observed in recipients of vaccine and of placebo.

Measured with immunoSEQ multiplex PCR; TCRdb has only the in-frame clones, and not every one. The repertoire has 360,000 or so clones, over 75% of them found once; the top ten carry under 2%. Described treatment: roughly 20 received Ad26.COV2.S at low or high dose, single or two shots; a few received placebo; per-sample allocation not given. The samples were gathered on day 63 after the first injection of vaccine or placebo. V dropped 2 bases and J dropped 4; count of bases not matched to a gene: 2. The CDR3 is 16 amino acids. Germline CDR1 and CDR2: SGHNT and YYREEE (reference sequence). The V call is TRBV5-4, the J call TRBJ2-2, with 13 positions matching TRBD2. The TCR sequence derives from a person between 18 and 65 years old who received the Ad26.COV2.S COVID-19 vaccine or a placebo. The sample in question was peripheral blood, obtained in a trial of Ad26.COV2.S vaccine versus placebo. The DNA for the CDR3 is TGTGCCAGCAGCTTACTAGCGGGGGGGAGCACCGGGGAGCTGTTTTTT. It codes for CASSLLAGGSTGELFF.